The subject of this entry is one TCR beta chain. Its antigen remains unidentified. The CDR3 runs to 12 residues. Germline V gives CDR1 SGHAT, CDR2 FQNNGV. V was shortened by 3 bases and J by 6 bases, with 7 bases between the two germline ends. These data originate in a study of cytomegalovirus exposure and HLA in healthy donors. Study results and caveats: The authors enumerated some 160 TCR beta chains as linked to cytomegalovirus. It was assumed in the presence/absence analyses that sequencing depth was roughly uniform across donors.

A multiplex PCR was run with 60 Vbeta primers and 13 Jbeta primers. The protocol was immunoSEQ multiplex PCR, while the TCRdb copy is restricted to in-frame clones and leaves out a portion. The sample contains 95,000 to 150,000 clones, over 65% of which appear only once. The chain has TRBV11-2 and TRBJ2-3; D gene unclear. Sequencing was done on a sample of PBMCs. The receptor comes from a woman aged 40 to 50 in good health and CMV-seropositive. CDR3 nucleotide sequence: TGTGCCAGCAGCTTGGGCTACGATACGCAGTATTTT. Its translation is CASSLGYDTQYF.